This TCR beta chain was recorded in a study of OX40 agonist ivuxolimab in advanced cancers. As for the study in general: Two cutaneous melanoma patients and one hepatocellular carcinoma patient, three in all, had partial responses.

Concerning this clone: This sample includes further DNA sequences coding for the same CDR3.

TCRdb keeps only in-frame clones here, not all; method: immunoSEQ multiplex PCR. This sample has more than 55,000 clones, with 80% to 95% found just once. CDR1 and CDR2 from the germline V gene are LNHDA and SQIVND (reference sequence). CDR3 length: 11 amino acids. Trimming removed 6 bases at V and 4 bases at J, with 4 bases between. The V call is TRBV19, the J call TRBJ2-1, with D unclear. This receptor was taken from an adult with an advanced solid tumor such as melanoma, head and neck, liver or kidney cancer. Specimen: CD4+ or CD8+ T cells sorted from blood, collected in a trial of the OX40 agonist ivuxolimab. The CDR3 loop is CASSLYNEQFF. The CDR3 nucleotides are TGTGCCAGTAGCCTTTACAATGAGCAGTTCTTC.